Listed below are T cell receptor beta chains from one sample, sequenced in a study of T-cell reconstitution after alpha-beta-depleted transplantation in children. MiXCR, run by TCRdb on the PCR reads, gives a single entry per CDR3 protein. The table lists nearly 550,000 distinct CDR3 sequences, around 20% of them singletons. The source was PBMCs from the stem cell graft donor, collected from the stem cell graft. The receptors here all came from a human donor who donated a stem cell graft to a child with acute lymphoblastic leukemia. CDR3s include the opening cysteine and the closing phenylalanine or tryptophan. D genes are given only for firm matches. Size tells how often a clone was seen (once, few, many) or the class of an expanded clone, and some rows leave it out.

d_gene	v_gene	j_gene	abundance	CDR3aa	CDR3nt
TRBD2	TRBV6-4	TRBJ2-2	once	CASCPGLAGGPSNTGELFF	TGTGCCAGCTGTCCTGGACTAGCGGGAGGGCCAAGTAACACCGGGGAGCTGTTTTTT
-	TRBV27	TRBJ1-2	few	CASSLAQGGYGYTF	TGTGCCAGCAGTTTGGCTCAGGGCGGCTATGGCTACACCTTC
-	TRBV5-1	TRBJ2-7	-	CASSPGSAFGGYEQYF	TGCGCCAGCAGCCCAGGGTCCGCATTTGGGGGATACGAGCAGTACTTC
-	TRBV4-2	TRBJ2-7	-	CASSPTLGDGPYEQYF	TGTGCCAGCAGCCCGACTTTGGGGGACGGTCCCTACGAGCAGTACTTC
-	TRBV12-3/TRBV12-4	TRBJ2-5	-	CASSLAASGQETQYF	TGTGCCAGCAGTTTAGCGGCCTCGGGCCAAGAGACCCAGTACTTC
-	TRBV7-2	TRBJ2-7	few	CASSLGPEPEQYF	TGTGCCAGCAGCCTCGGTCCGGAACCCGAGCAGTACTTC
-	TRBV27	TRBJ2-1	-	CASTSEPSGPSNEQFF	TGTGCCAGCACTTCTGAACCTTCGGGACCAAGCAATGAGCAGTTCTTC
TRBD2	TRBV20-1	TRBJ2-7	few	CSATSGKFYEQYF	TGCAGTGCGACTAGCGGGAAATTCTACGAGCAGTACTTC
TRBD1	TRBV5-5	TRBJ1-1	many	CASSFPRGRNTEAFF	TGTGCCAGCAGCTTTCCCAGGGGGAGGAACACTGAAGCTTTCTTT
TRBD2	TRBV4-2	TRBJ2-1	once	CASSPGTSGLINEQFF	TGTGCCAGCAGCCCCGGGACTAGCGGCCTCATCAATGAGCAGTTCTTC